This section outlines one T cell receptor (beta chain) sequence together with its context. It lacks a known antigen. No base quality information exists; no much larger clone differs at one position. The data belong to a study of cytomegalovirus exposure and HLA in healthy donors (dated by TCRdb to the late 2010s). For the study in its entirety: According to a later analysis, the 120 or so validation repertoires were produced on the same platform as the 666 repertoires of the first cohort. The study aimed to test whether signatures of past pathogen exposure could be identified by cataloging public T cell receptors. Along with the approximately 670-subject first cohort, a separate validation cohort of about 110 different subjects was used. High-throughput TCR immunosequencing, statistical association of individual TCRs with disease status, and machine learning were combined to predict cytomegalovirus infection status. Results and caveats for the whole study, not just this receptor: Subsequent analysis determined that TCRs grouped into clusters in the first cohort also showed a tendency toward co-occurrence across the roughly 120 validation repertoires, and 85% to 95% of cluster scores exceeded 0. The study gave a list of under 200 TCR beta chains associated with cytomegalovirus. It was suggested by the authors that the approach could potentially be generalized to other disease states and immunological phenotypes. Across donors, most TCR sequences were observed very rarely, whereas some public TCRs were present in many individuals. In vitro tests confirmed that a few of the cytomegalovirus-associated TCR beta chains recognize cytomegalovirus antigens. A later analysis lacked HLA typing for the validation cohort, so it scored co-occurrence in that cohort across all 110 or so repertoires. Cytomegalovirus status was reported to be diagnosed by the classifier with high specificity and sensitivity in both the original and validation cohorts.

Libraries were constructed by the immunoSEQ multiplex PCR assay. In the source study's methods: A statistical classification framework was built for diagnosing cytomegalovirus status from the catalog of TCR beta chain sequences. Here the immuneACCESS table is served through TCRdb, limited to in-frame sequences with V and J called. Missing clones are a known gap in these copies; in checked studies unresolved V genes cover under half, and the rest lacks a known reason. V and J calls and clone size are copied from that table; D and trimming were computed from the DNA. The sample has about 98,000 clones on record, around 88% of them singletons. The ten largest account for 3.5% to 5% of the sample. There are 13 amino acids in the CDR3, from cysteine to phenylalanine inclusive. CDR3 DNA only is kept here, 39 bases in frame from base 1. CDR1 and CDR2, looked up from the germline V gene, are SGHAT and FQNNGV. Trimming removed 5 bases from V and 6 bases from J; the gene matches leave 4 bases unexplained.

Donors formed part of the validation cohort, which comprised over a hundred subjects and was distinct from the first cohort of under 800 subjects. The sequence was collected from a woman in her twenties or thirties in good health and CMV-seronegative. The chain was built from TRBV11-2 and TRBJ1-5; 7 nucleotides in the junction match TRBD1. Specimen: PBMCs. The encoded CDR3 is CASSRDRAQPQHF. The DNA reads TGTGCCAGCAGCAGAGACAGGGCTCAGCCCCAGCATTTT.